One and the same sample provided the 7 T cell receptor beta chains below, sequenced in a study of blood T cell repertoires in COVID-19. Some clones are missing from TCRdb's copy, which holds only in-frame ones; the method was immunoSEQ multiplex PCR. The sample has 200,000 to 250,000 clones, 70% to 85% seen once. The sequencing input was PBMCs or T cells enriched from blood (not recorded which). The source of these receptors is a man between 60 and 75 years old who had recovered from COVID-19.

The J gene is TRBJ1-2, the V gene TRBV9; tentatively, D is TRBD1 (6 bases). Per germline, CDR1 SGDLS and CDR2 YYNGEE. V was pared by 2 bases and J by 0 bases, with 11 bases between. The length of the CDR3 is 15 residues. The CDR3 coding sequence is TGTGCCAGCAGCGTCGGACAGCGAGCTAACTATGGCTACACCTTC. It translates to CASSVGQRANYGYTF. Based on the CDR3 plus reference TRBV9 and TRBJ1-2, the full variable domain is DSGVTQTPKHLITATGQRVTLRCSPRSGDLSVYWYQQSLDQGLQFLIQYYNGEERAKGNILERFSAQQFPDLHSELNLSSLELGDSALYFCASSVGQRANYGYTFGSGTRLTVV.

CDR3: CASTRGQGAYEQYF. The CDR3 DNA follows: TGTGCCTCCACCCGGGGACAGGGGGCCTACGAGCAGTACTTC. The chain uses TRBV6-5 and TRBJ2-7; 11 nucleotides line up with TRBD1. CDR1 and CDR2 from the germline V gene are MNHEY and SVGAGI. V was clipped by 11 bases and J by 2 bases; unmatched bases: 8. This CDR3 has 14 amino acids.

The genes are TRBV7-2 and TRBJ1-2; D ambiguous. The CDR3 spans 15 residues. From germline, CDR1 is SGHTA and CDR2 FQGNSA. V dropped 1 base and J dropped 0 bases, with 9 bases sitting between them. CDR3 bases: TGTGCCAGCAGCTTAGAGGCGGGCGCTAACTATGGCTACACCTTC. This encodes CASSLEAGANYGYTF.

V gene TRBV7-3 combines with J gene TRBJ1-2, with D possibly matching TRBD1 (5 bases). This CDR3 is 13 amino acids long. From germline, CDR1 is SGHTA and CDR2 FQGTGA. Between the trimmed V and J ends, which lost 0 bases and 4 bases, there was a span of 6 bases. CDR3 sequence: CASSLTQGYGYTF. Here the CDR3 DNA reads TGTGCCAGCAGCTTAACCCAGGGCTATGGCTACACCTTC.

CDR3 DNA: TGTGCCAGTTCCAGACCCGGACAGCTTGGAAACACCATATATTTT. Amino acid sequence: CASSRPGQLGNTIYF. The genes are TRBV19 and TRBJ1-3, with D possibly TRBD1 on 6 matching bases. V shed 8 bases and J shed 3 bases, with 17 bases lying between them. CDR1 is LNHDA and CDR2 is SQIVND in the germline V gene (reference sequence). The CDR3 covers 15 residues.

V is TRBV7-9 and J is TRBJ1-6, with unresolved D. Germline V CDR1 and CDR2: SEHNR, FQNEAQ (reference sequence). The ends were cut back, 8 bases at V and 8 bases at J, with 13 bases in the middle. The CDR3 spans 13 residues. DNA of the CDR3: TGTGCCAGCGGTTTGAGTTTCGATTCACCCCTCCACTTT. Encoded protein: CASGLSFDSPLHF.

The rearrangement uses TRBV4-1 and TRBJ1-2; the D is unclear. The CDR3 runs to 16 residues. Germline V gene sequence: CDR1 MGHRA, CDR2 YSYEKL. V lost 0 bases to trimming and J lost 3 bases, with 14 bases between them. The DNA for the CDR3 is TGCGCCAGCAGCCAAGATCTCGGAGGAGCGTACTATGGCTACACCTTC. Protein sequence: CASSQDLGGAYYGYTF.